This TCR beta chain was retrieved from a study of cytomegalovirus exposure and HLA in healthy donors. Study-wide background: As an earlier analysis found, roughly 180 million T cells yielded approximately 100 million unique TCR beta sequences.

Concerning this clone itself: What it binds is unknown.

Whole-study findings and limits: In presence/absence analyses, roughly uniform sequencing depth across donors was assumed. Most TCR beta V segments were productive about 87% or about 30% of the time in an earlier analysis. A link between a missense DCLRE1C variant and TCR beta V- and J-gene trimming emerged from a later analysis.

This CDR3 is built from 17 residues. V dropped 5 bases and J dropped 1 base, with 18 bases sitting between them. Germline CDR1 GTSNPN, CDR2 SVGIG (reference sequence). The PCR employed 60 Vbeta primers together with 13 Jbeta primers. Here immunoSEQ multiplex PCR was the method, and the copy in TCRdb shows in-frame clones only, minus some. The profile shows roughly 100,000 clones, roughly 82% of them singletons. The V gene is TRBV30, the J gene TRBJ2-6, with a tentative D call TRBD1 (5 bases). Material for sequencing was PBMCs. The sequence was collected from a man in his fifties in good health and CMV-seronegative. In DNA form, the CDR3 reads TGTGCCTGGTATAGGGGCAGACTGCGGTCTGGGGCCAACGTCCTGACTTTC. This codes for CAWYRGRLRSGANVLTF.